This entry describes one TCR beta chain. Its target is not known. This sample was taken from a study of vaccination effects on CD4 cells after COVID-19. Points from the study as a whole: Long after vaccination, the clones induced by infection and by vaccine shrank markedly in size. Convalescent patients in the study were few, and early post-infection timepoints were absent.

V lost 7 bases to trimming and J lost 4 bases, with 14 bases between them. The CDR3 covers 13 residues. CDR1 and CDR2 from the germline V gene are SQVTM and ANQGSEA. Before any sequencing was done, the ViraFEST assay used viral peptide pools to expand antigen-specific CD4+ T cells. Following culture for approximately ten days, CD4+ T cells were isolated. Half of the medium was exchanged for IL-2 medium on both days 3 and 7. Clones were sequenced by immunoSEQ multiplex PCR, and TCRdb holds only the in-frame ones, with some missing. The table shows approximately 54,000 clones, with around 86% occurring only once.

Material: CD4+ T cells from PBMCs cultured with HCoV-229E spike peptides, obtained before COVID-19 vaccination. The V call is TRBV29-1, the J call TRBJ2-1; possibly TRBD2 for D (7 bases). This receptor was obtained from a human donor who received a COVID-19 vaccine. CDR3 residues: CSAPRGAYNEQFF. The CDR3 nucleotides are TGCAGCGCCCCTCGGGGGGCTTACAATGAGCAGTTCTTC.